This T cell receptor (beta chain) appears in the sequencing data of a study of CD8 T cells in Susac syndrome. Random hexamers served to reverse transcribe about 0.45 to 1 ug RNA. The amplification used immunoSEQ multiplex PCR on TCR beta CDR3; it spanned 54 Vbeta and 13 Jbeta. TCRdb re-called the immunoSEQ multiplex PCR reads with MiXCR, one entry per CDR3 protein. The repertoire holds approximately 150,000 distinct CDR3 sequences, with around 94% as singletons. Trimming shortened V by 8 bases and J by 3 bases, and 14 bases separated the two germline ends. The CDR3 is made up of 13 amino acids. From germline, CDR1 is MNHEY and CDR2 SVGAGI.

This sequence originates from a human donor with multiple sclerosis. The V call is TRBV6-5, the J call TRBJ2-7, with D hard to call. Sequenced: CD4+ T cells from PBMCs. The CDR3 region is CASRVAGLYEQYF. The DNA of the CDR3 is TGTGCCAGCCGGGTCGCAGGTCTCTACGAGCAGTACTTC.